This T cell receptor beta chain was documented in a study of cytomegalovirus exposure and HLA in healthy donors. CDR1 and CDR2 from the germline V gene are SEHNR and FQNEAQ (reference sequence). V was clipped by 3 bases and J by 3 bases, with 12 bases between them. This CDR3 has 14 amino acids. Regarding this clone: Its target is not known.

Overall study results and limits: In the approximately 130 validation repertoires, a later analysis found that first-cohort TCR clusters tended to co-occur. The classifier reportedly diagnosed cytomegalovirus status with high sensitivity and specificity. Cytomegalovirus-associated TCR beta chains were listed, numbering roughly 150.

Profiled with immunoSEQ multiplex PCR; TCRdb holds only in-frame clones, not every one. The repertoire holds 200,000 to 250,000 clones, with about 90% as singletons. Material: PBMCs. This chain links TRBV7-9 with TRBJ2-7, with a tentative D call TRBD2 (6 bases). This sequence was found in a woman younger than 30 in good health and CMV-seronegative. In nucleotides, the CDR3 is TGTGCCAGCAGCTTGGGGGGACGGGGCTACGAGCAGTACTTC. Protein product: CASSLGGRGYEQYF.